This is a list of T cell receptor beta chains from one sample in a study of cytomegalovirus exposure and HLA in healthy donors. The protocol was immunoSEQ multiplex PCR, while the TCRdb copy is restricted to in-frame clones and leaves out a portion. Of 170,000 or so clones in the sample, 84% were seen once. The material sequenced was PBMCs. These receptors were obtained from a boy aged 2-15 years in good health and CMV-seronegative. Each CDR3 is given with its conserved first and last residue. A D gene is named only where the DNA matches it firmly. Clone size is given for some rows only: seen once, a few or many times, or a class if the clone is expanded.

V gene,D gene,J gene,clone size,CDR3 DNA,CDR3 protein
TRBV7-9,TRBD2,TRBJ2-3,-,TGTGCCAGCAGCTGGGACTTGATAGCGGGAGTAGCAGATACGCAGTATTTT,CASSWDLIAGVADTQYF
TRBV4-2,TRBD1,TRBJ2-7,-,TGTGCCAGCAGCCAAGCTAGAGACAGGGGCGAGCAGTACTTC,CASSQARDRGEQYF
TRBV27,TRBD2,TRBJ2-5,few,TGTGCCAGCAGGGGACTAGCGGGAGAGACCCAGTACTTC,CASRGLAGETQYF
TRBV5-1,-,TRBJ1-4,-,TGCGCCAGCAGAGGTGGGGCGAGTGAAAAACTGTTTTTT,CASRGGASEKLFF
TRBV6-6,TRBD2,TRBJ2-7,-,TGTGCCAGTAAGTTCTCGGGGGGGACAAGCTCCTACGAGCAGTACTTC,CASKFSGGTSSYEQYF
TRBV11-2,-,TRBJ2-7,-,TGTGCCAGCAGCTTAGTTCGGGGTCCTACCTACGAGCAGTACTTC,CASSLVRGPTYEQYF
TRBV15,-,TRBJ2-1,once,TGTGCCACCAGCAGAGATGTGGGAGTCGACAATGAGCAGTTCTTC,CATSRDVGVDNEQFF
TRBV10-3,-,TRBJ2-3,-,TGTGCCATCAGACAGGATCCCCTCCCGGATACGCAGTATTTT,CAIRQDPLPDTQYF
TRBV5-6,-,TRBJ1-1,-,TGTGCCAGCAGCTTTACTAGGTTAAAACTGAACACTGAAGCTTTCTTT,CASSFTRLKLNTEAFF
TRBV19,TRBD1,TRBJ2-1,-,TGTGCCAGTAGGGGGGACAGGCGGGGACAGGGCTATGAGCAGTTCTTC,CASRGDRRGQGYEQFF
TRBV5-6,TRBD2,TRBJ2-1,-,TGTGCCAGCAGCCTGAGACTAGCGGGAAGGTCCTACAATGAGCAGTTCTTC,CASSLRLAGRSYNEQFF
TRBV19,TRBD1,TRBJ2-6,few,TGTGCCAGTACAGCGTCAGGGGGAAGAGGGGCCAACGTCCTGACTTTC,CASTASGGRGANVLTF
TRBV9,TRBD2,TRBJ2-3,once,TGTGCCAGCAGCGTAACCCCCCCGGCGGGAGGTACTACAGATACGCAGTATTTT,CASSVTPPAGGTTDTQYF
TRBV4-1,-,TRBJ1-2,-,TGCGCCAGCAGCCACGAGGACAGCTATGGCTACACCTTC,CASSHEDSYGYTF